The present T cell receptor (beta chain) was sequenced within a study of cytomegalovirus exposure and HLA in healthy donors. TCRdb's table, derived via immunoSEQ multiplex PCR, lists solely in-frame clones and lacks some. The sample yields approximately 59,000 clones, about 92% seen once. The donors were members of the validation cohort, which comprised approximately 120 subjects and was separate from the first cohort of 666 subjects. The study, taken as a whole, reports: Rare TCR sequences predominated, though certain public TCRs were found in many donors. The classifier, whose performance was assessed in both the original and validation cohorts, reportedly diagnosed cytomegalovirus status with high specificity and sensitivity.

Of note for this clone: Its antigen is still unknown.

From germline, CDR1 is MRHNA and CDR2 SNTAGT. After removal of 4 bases from V and 3 bases from J, the junction contained 0 bases not matched to a gene. CDR3 length equals 15 residues. The chain uses TRBV6-4 and TRBJ2-2; 12 nucleotides agree with TRBD2. Specimen: PBMCs. This receptor was identified in a young man in good health and CMV-seropositive. The CDR3 reads CASSGLAGDTGELFF. CDR3 coding DNA: TGTGCCAGCAGTGGACTAGCGGGAGACACCGGGGAGCTGTTTTTT.